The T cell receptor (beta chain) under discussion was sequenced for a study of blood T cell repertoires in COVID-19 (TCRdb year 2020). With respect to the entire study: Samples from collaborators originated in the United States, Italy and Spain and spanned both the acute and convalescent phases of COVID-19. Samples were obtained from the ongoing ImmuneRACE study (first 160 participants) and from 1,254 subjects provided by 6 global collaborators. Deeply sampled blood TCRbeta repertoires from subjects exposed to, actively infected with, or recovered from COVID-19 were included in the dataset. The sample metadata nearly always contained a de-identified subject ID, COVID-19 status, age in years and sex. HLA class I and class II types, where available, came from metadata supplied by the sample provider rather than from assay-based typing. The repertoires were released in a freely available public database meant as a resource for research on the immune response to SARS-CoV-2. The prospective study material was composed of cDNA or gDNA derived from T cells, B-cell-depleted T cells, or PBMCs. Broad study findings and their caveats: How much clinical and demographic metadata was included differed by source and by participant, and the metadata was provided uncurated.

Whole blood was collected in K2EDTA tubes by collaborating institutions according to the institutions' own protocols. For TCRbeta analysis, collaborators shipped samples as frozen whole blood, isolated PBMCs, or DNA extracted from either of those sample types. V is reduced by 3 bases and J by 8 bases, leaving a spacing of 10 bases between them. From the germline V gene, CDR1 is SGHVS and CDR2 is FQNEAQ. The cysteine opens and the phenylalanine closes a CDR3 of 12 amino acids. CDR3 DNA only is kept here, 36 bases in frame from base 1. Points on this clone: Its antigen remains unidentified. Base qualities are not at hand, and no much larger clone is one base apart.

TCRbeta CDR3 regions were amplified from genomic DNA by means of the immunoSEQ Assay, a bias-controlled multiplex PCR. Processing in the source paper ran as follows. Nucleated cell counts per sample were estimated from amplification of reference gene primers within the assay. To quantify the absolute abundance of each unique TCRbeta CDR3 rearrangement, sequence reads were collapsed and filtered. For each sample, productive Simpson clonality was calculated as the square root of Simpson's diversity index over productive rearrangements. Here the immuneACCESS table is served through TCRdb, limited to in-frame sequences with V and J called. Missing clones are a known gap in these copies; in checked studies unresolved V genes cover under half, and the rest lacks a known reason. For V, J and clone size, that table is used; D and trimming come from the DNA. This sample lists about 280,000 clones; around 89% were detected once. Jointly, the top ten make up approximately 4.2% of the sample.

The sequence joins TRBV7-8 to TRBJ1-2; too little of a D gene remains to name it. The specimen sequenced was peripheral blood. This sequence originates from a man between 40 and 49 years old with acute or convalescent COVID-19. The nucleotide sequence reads TGTGCCAGCAGCTTCGTTACGCAGGGCTACACCTTC. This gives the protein CASSFVTQGYTF.